The 26 T cell receptor beta chains listed next were all sequenced from one sample in a study of tumor-infiltrating lymphocytes in primary liver carcinoma (dated by TCRdb to between 2016 and 2019). Without any cell sorting, total RNA and DNA were extracted together from about 20-30 mg of bulk tissue using the AllPrep DNA/RNA mini kit. Sequencing took place on an Illumina HiSeq 2500. Using a constant-region primer and ProtoScript II reverse transcriptase, TCRbeta-specific cDNA was reverse-transcribed from 500 to 650 ng total RNA. Three nested multiplex PCR rounds, following a slightly modified ARM-PCR procedure, were used to build the TCRbeta libraries. Multiplex TRBV1-TRBV30 forward primers and a Cbeta reverse primer were used in the first two PCR rounds, each of which was run for around 10 cycles. Clones were called with MiXCR by TCRdb after fastp trimmed the public reads at Q25, and only in-frame beta chains were retained. Each entry merges the rows of one CDR3 protein and shows their most common DNA and genes. The sample has roughly 78,000 distinct CDR3 sequences on record, over 70% of them singletons. The ten largest make up roughly an eighth of the sample.

The sample was liver tumor tissue from sampling region 4. In the paper's terms, the cell subset or site label means: tumor region T4, right-lateral pole. These receptor sequences come from a woman aged 60-75 years with primary liver carcinoma and hepatitis B virus infection.

As for this clonotype: The conserved phenylalanine or tryptophan normally closing the CDR3 is absent here, so this likely arose from a read error. The genes are TRBV28 and TRBJ1-6; 7 bases align to TRBD1. CDR1 is MDHEN, CDR2 SYDVKM, per germline. The ends lost 7 bases at V and 6 bases at J; junction bases unmatched: 9. The CDR3 is 15 residues long. CDR3 amino acids: CASKADRIRNSPLHL. In DNA, the CDR3 is TGTGCCAGCAAAGCGGACAGGATTCGTAATTCACCCCTCCACCTT.

This clonotype turned up a few times. The chain uses TRBV7-3 and TRBJ1-6; no clear D gene. V was cut by 1 base and J by 5 bases, with 6 bases left in between. The CDR3 covers 14 residues. CDR1 is SGHTA, CDR2 FQGTGA, per germline. The CDR3 protein is CASSLNSDNSPLHF. The CDR3 bases are TGTGCCAGCAGCTTAAACAGCGATAATTCACCCCTCCACTTT.

For this clonotype: It is likely a read error, because the conserved phenylalanine at the end of the CDR3 is missing. The chain joins TRBV29-1 to TRBJ1-6; D is unclear. The CDR3 loop spans 13 amino acids. Germline values: CDR1 SQVTM, CDR2 ANQGSEA. Between the trimmed V and J ends, which lost 7 bases and 7 bases, there was a span of 14 bases. CDR3 sequence: CSAGHGGNSPLHL. The CDR3 nucleotides read TGCAGCGCCGGTCATGGTGGGAATTCACCCCTCCACCTT.

This clonotype has just a few counts. The J gene is TRBJ2-7, the V gene TRBV20-1; TRBD1 aligns across 7 bases. CDR3 length equals 15 residues. Germline CDR1 DFQATT, CDR2 SNEGSKA (reference sequence). With V trimmed by 1 base and J by 4 bases, 10 bases remained unmatched. The CDR3: CSARAQGGSKYEQYF. As DNA, the CDR3 is TGCAGTGCTAGAGCCCAAGGGGGCTCTAAATACGAGCAGTACTTC.

The chain is built from TRBV11-2 and TRBJ2-7, with TRBD2 matching over 12 bases. The germline gives CDR1 SGHAT, CDR2 FQNNGV. Trimming took 5 bases from V and 13 from J; bases not matched to a gene: 12. CDR3 length equals 14 residues. This CDR3 reads CASSLTSGSYGQYF. In DNA, the CDR3 is TGTGCCAGCAGCCTGACTAGCGGGAGTTACGGGCAATACTTC. Filled out from reference TRBV11-2 and TRBJ2-7, the complete variable domain reads EAGVAQSPRYKIIEKRQSVAFWCNPISGHATLYWYQQILGQGPKLLIQFQNNGVVDDSQLPKDRFSAERLKGVDSTLKIQPAKLEDSAVYLCASSLTSGSYGQYFGPGTRLTVT.

A note on this clonotype: A junction boundary mismatches the germline segment, possibly from a read error. The rearrangement joins TRBV6-2 or TRBV6-3 to TRBJ2-1; TRBD2 aligns across 15 bases. Germline CDR1 is MNHEY and CDR2 is SVGEGT. The CDR3 spans 17 residues. The CDR3 region has the DNA TGTGTCAGCACCGGGACTAGCGGGAGGTCCTTTTACAATAAGCAGTTCTTC. This encodes CVSTGTSGRSFYNKQFF.

On this clonotype itself: A much more abundant neighbour one base away suggests this may be a read error. This sequence joins TRBV6-2 or TRBV6-3 and TRBJ2-5, with 7 bases that match TRBD2. Germline-derived CDR1 and CDR2 are MNHEY and SVGEGT. The CDR3 runs to 16 residues. In DNA form, the CDR3 reads TGTGCCAGCAATTACTCAGGACTAGGATCCTCGGGGACCCAGTACTTC. It encodes CASNYSGLGSSGTQYF.

Concerning this clonotype itself: A much bigger clone sits one base away, suggesting this may be a read error. The rearrangement links TRBV2 to TRBJ2-5; TRBD2 matches 8 bases. The CDR3 is 18 amino acids. V was pared by 3 bases and J by 4 bases, with 16 bases of the junction left unmatched. Germline CDR1 and CDR2: SNHLY and FYNNEI. This chain's CDR3 is CASSEALPLAEGGETQYF. DNA for the CDR3: TGTGCCAGCAGTGAGGCCCTACCACTAGCGGAGGGAGGAGAGACCCAGTACTTC. Using reference TRBV2 and TRBJ2-5 for the parts outside the CDR3, the full variable domain is EPEVTQTPSHQVTQMGQEVILRCVPISNHLYFYWYRQILGQKVEFLVSFYNNEISEKSEIFDDQFSVERPDGSNFTLKIRSTKLEDSAMYFCASSEALPLAEGGETQYFGPGTRLLVL.

A word on this clonotype: A much larger clone lies a single base off, so this may be a read error. The rearrangement joins TRBV28 to TRBJ1-6; perhaps TRBD1 as D (6 bases). V was cut by 7 bases and J by 10 bases, with 17 bases left in between. This CDR3 has 14 amino acids. Per germline, CDR1 MDHEN and CDR2 SYDVKM. CDR3 nucleotide sequence: TGTGCCAGCAATCCAGGTGCTGGGGGCTCACCCCTCCACTTT. Residues: CASNPGAGGSPLHF.

This clonotype came up a few times. With a much larger clone just one base away, this may be a read error. The J gene is TRBJ1-4, the V gene TRBV5-1, with no clear D. The CDR3 totals 16 residues. Germline loops: CDR1 SGHRS, CDR2 YFSETQ. CDR3 bases: TGCGCCAACAGCCCCGAGGGCCACGCAACTAATGAAAAACTGTTTTTT. Protein: CANSPEGHATNEKLFF.

V and J are TRBV28 and TRBJ2-2; TRBD2 agrees at 8 bases. CDR1 and CDR2 from the germline V gene are MDHEN and SYDVKM. The CDR3 sequence is 16 residues long. With 7 bases clipped from V and 3 bases from J, the junction kept 10 bases outside the gene matches. As DNA, the CDR3 is TGTGCCAGCATCCAAGCGGGAGTTGGTGACACCGGGGAGCTGTTTTTT. It codes for CASIQAGVGDTGELFF.

With regard to this clonotype: The junction departs from the called germline gene at one end, perhaps through a read error. The V gene is TRBV6-5, the J gene TRBJ2-1; possibly TRBD1 for D (6 bases). Germline CDR1 MNHEY, CDR2 SVGAGI. This CDR3 is 15 amino acids long. CDR3 nucleotide sequence: TGTGCTAGCAGTCCCGGACAGCCGACCTACAACGAGCAGTTGTTC. Residues: CASSPGQPTYNEQLF.

The V and J genes are TRBV5-6 and TRBJ2-1; the D call may be TRBD1 or TRBD2 (5 bases each). Germline assignment: CDR1 SGHDT and CDR2 YYEEEE. V was cut by 5 bases and J by 8 bases, with 23 bases left in between. The CDR3 loop spans 16 amino acids. DNA for the CDR3: TGTGCCAGCAGTCTGTGGGGGACGGGGTACTATGATGAGCAGTTCTTC. It is translated as CASSLWGTGYYDEQFF.

Turning to this clonotype: This likely comes from a read error, as the CDR3 has no conserved phenylalanine or tryptophan at its end. This chain uses TRBV11-2 with TRBJ2-1; TRBD2 aligns across 14 bases. Germline V CDR1 and CDR2: SGHAT, FQNNGV. The CDR3 is 17 residues long. Here the CDR3 reads CASSKRLAGGPGDDQFS. The DNA of the CDR3 is TGTGCCAGCAGCAAGAGACTAGCGGGAGGGCCGGGGGATGATCAGTTCTCC.

In the case of this clonotype: This may stem from a read error, because a much larger clone lies one nucleotide away. The chain combines TRBV7-9 with TRBJ2-1; 7 bases line up with TRBD2. CDR3 length: 16 amino acids. Germline-derived CDR1 and CDR2 are SEHNR and FQNEAQ (reference sequence). CDR3 protein: CASSLLRGGGNNVQFF. The DNA of the CDR3 is TGTGCCAGCAGCTTACTTCGAGGCGGGGGAAACAATGTGCAGTTCTTC. The full variable domain, its missing parts supplied by reference TRBV7-9 and TRBJ2-1, is DTGVSQNPRHKITKRGQNVTFRCDPISEHNRLYWYRQTLGQGPEFLTYFQNEAQLEKSRLLSDRFSAERPKGSFSTLEIQRTEQGDSAMYLCASSLLRGGGNNVQFFGPGTRLTVL.

This clonotype showed up just a few times. A junction end diverges from the germline sequence, so it may reflect a read error. This chain joins TRBV7-9 and TRBJ1-2; D ambiguous. The CDR3 totals 14 residues. The germline V gene encodes CDR1 SEHNR and CDR2 FQNEAQ (reference sequence). CDR3: CASSTITINYAYTF. The CDR3 DNA follows: TGTGCCAGCAGTACAATCACGATTAACTATGCCTACACCTTC.

Worth noting for this clonotype: A read error may account for a junction end that differs from germline. The CDR3 is CASSLSDNSPPHF. CDR3 bases: TGTGCCAGCAGCTTGTCAGATAATTCACCCCCCCACTTT. The chain combines TRBV5-1 with TRBJ1-6, with D unclear. This CDR3 is built from 13 residues. Per the germline V gene, CDR1 is SGHRS and CDR2 is YFSETQ.

On this clonotype itself: An end of the junction does not agree with germline; a read error may underlie this. The V and J genes are TRBV5-1 and TRBJ2-5; 7 bases align to TRBD2. CDR1 is SGHRS, CDR2 YFSETQ, per germline. The CDR3 contains 16 residues. CDR3 residues: CVSSWEGRGAQDTQYF. CDR3 nucleotide sequence: TGCGTCAGCAGCTGGGAGGGGAGAGGGGCACAAGATACCCAGTACTTC.

As to this clonotype: Possible read error: a much larger clone is one base away. The chain employs TRBV5-1 and TRBJ2-7; D possibly corresponds to TRBD1 (6 bases). Trimming took off 7 bases at V and 2 bases at J, with 16 bases between the two ends. CDR1 and CDR2 (germline): SGHRS, YFSETQ. The CDR3 contains 14 residues. This chain's CDR3 is CASGIETGPYEQYF. The CDR3 DNA sequence: TGCGCCAGCGGCATCGAAACAGGGCCCTACGAGCAGTACTTC.

A word on this clonotype: This sequence may be a read error, since a much larger clone differs from it by one base. The CDR3 DNA reads as TGCGCCAGCAAGAGGACGGGGCAGGGAGCCACAGATACGCAGTATTTT. It translates to CASKRTGQGATDTQYF. V gene TRBV5-1 combines with J gene TRBJ2-3; D assignment may be TRBD1 or TRBD2 (5 bases each). With 6 bases removed from V and 2 bases from J, the gap between germline ends came to 19 bases. Per germline, CDR1 SGHRS and CDR2 YFSETQ. The CDR3 has 16 residues.

The chain has TRBV7-2 and TRBJ2-3; 8 nucleotides align to TRBD2. The ends lost 5 bases at V and 4 bases at J; junction bases unmatched: 11. CDR3 size: 16 residues. Germline CDR1 reads SGHTA; CDR2 reads FQGNSA. DNA for the CDR3: TGTGCCAGCAGCCCCCCGGGACTAGGTAGGGCAGATACGCAGTATTTT. This gives the protein CASSPPGLGRADTQYF.

V and J are TRBV5-1 and TRBJ2-6; 8 nucleotides match TRBD1. With 6 bases clipped from V and 18 bases from J, the junction kept 26 bases outside the gene matches. The germline V gene has CDR1 SGHRS and CDR2 YFSETQ. CDR3 length: 17 amino acids. CDR3 nucleotides: TGCGCCAGCACCCGGACAGGGTGGTCTAGGGGGGCCAACATCCCGACTTTC. It specifies CASTRTGWSRGANIPTF.

Concerning this clonotype itself: This could be a read error, since a much larger clone is one nucleotide away. The chain uses TRBV24-1 and TRBJ2-1; no definite D call. The germline V gene has CDR1 KGHDR and CDR2 SFDVKD. The CDR3 is 13 amino acids. CDR3 nucleotide sequence: TGTGCCACCAGTGATTTGAAGGGAACTGTGCAGCTCTTC. This codes for CATSDLKGTVQLF.

To note about this clonotype: The germline gene is not matched at one end of the junction; a read error may be the cause. This sequence joins TRBV6-6 and TRBJ2-5, with TRBD1 as a possible D gene (6 bases). Germline V gene sequence: CDR1 MNHNY, CDR2 SVGAGI (reference sequence). The CDR3 sequence is 17 residues long. The CDR3, as DNA: TGTACCAGCAGTTACTCCACTAACAGGGCACCCCAAGAGACCCAGTACTTC. It specifies CTSSYSTNRAPQETQYF.

This clonotype was counted once. One junction end disagrees with the germline gene, perhaps due to a read error. The chain joins TRBV6-6 to TRBJ1-4; D is perhaps TRBD1 (6 bases). The CDR3 sequence is 11 residues long. From germline, CDR1 is MNHNY and CDR2 SVGAGI (reference sequence). In DNA form, the CDR3 reads TGTACCAGAAGTCAAGGGGGAAAACTGTTTTTT. Encoded protein: CTRSQGGKLFF.

This clonotype was picked up a small number of times. This chain joins TRBV10-3 and TRBJ1-1; D is ambiguous. The length of the CDR3 is 12 residues. V lost 5 bases, J lost 1 base, and 5 bases lay in between. Germline lookup yields CDR1 ENHRY and CDR2 SYGVKD. This CDR3 reads CAISNRNTEAFF. In nucleotides, the CDR3 is TGTGCCATCAGTAACAGGAACACTGAAGCTTTCTTT.